The clone carrying this T cell receptor beta chain was observed a handful of times. Its antigen is still unknown. The Oncomine TCR Beta short-read assay generated sequence data from the DNA of cultured CD4+ T cells. MiXCR, applied by TCRdb to the PCR reads, yields one record per CDR3 protein. The sample holds 13,000 to 15,000 distinct CDR3 sequences, about 25% seen once. The sample originates from a study of vaccination and CD4 T cells after COVID-19. Described treatment: roughly ten-day PBMC culture with coronavirus spike peptide pools or control peptides (ViraFEST assay). ViraFEST relied on peptide pools to expand antigen-specific T cells; the TCRs were sequenced afterward. V trimming: 0 bases; J trimming: 3 bases; junction bases outside the gene matches: 6. The CDR3 loop spans 16 amino acids. The germline V gene has CDR1 DFQATT and CDR2 SNEGSKA (reference sequence).

This TCR came from a human donor who had recovered from COVID-19. Sequenced sample: CD4+ T cells from blood, cultured in vitro. The chain recombines TRBV20-1 with TRBJ2-3, with 10 bases identical to TRBD2. The DNA for the CDR3 is TGCAGTGCTAGAGATGGAGAGCGGGGGGGGACAGATACGCAGTATTTT. Amino acids: CSARDGERGGTDTQYF.